Below are 27 T cell receptor beta chains sequenced from a single sample in a study of T-cell memory formation after mild COVID-19. Each CDR3 protein is one row after TCRdb ran MiXCR on the 5' RACE reads. The sample comprises 130,000 to 150,000 distinct CDR3 sequences, about 5.5% of which are singletons, and 2% to 2.5% rests with the top ten. What was sequenced was PBMCs or a T cell subset sorted from them (not recorded which). These receptors all come from an adult woman who had mild COVID-19 (a few samples of this study predate the infection). Cell type and time point are not known.

This clonotype has a count of ten or more. The chain has TRBV2 and TRBJ2-6, with D possibly matching TRBD1 (5 bases). The CDR3 runs 14 residues. The germline V and J ends were trimmed by 7 bases and 4 bases, with 11 bases remaining between them. Germline V CDR1 and CDR2: SNHLY, FYNNEI. The CDR3 reads CASTGRGGANVLTF. CDR3 bases: TGTGCCAGCACAGGGCGAGGAGGGGCCAACGTCCTGACTTTC.

The V gene is TRBV20-1, the J gene TRBJ2-1; 8 nucleotides agree with TRBD2. Per the germline V gene, CDR1 is DFQATT and CDR2 is SNEGSKA (reference sequence). This CDR3 is built from 14 residues. J lost 3 bases, V lost 1 base, and 2 bases had no gene match. The CDR3 reads CSARGGTSYNEQFF. CDR3 in DNA: TGCAGTGCTAGAGGGGGGACTAGCTACAATGAGCAGTTCTTC.

V is TRBV20-1 and J is TRBJ1-1; D not resolved. The germline V gene has CDR1 DFQATT and CDR2 SNEGSKA (reference sequence). V lost 6 bases and J 8 bases, leaving 19 bases between the germline ends. The CDR3 is made up of 13 amino acids. The CDR3, as DNA: TGCAGTGCCCTTTTAGGTACAACTAAGGAAGCTTTCTTT. Its translation is CSALLGTTKEAFF.

This chain uses TRBV3-1 with TRBJ2-5; TRBD2 matches 12 bases. V was pared by 4 bases and J by 1 base, with 7 bases of the junction left unmatched. The CDR3 has 17 residues. The germline gives CDR1 LGHDT, CDR2 YNNKEL (reference sequence). The CDR3 sequence: CASSPRGLAGSQETQYF. The CDR3 coding sequence is TGTGCCAGCAGCCCCCGAGGACTAGCGGGGTCCCAAGAGACCCAGTACTTC.

This clonotype was seen only once. A junction end diverges from the germline sequence, so it may reflect a read error. The genes are TRBV7-7 and TRBJ2-2, with 9 positions matching TRBD2. The CDR3 extends over 17 amino acids. Germline CDR1 and CDR2: SSHAT and FNYEAQ (reference sequence). The CDR3 DNA sequence: TGTGCTAGCAGCTTAAATGTGACAGCGGGAGGAACCGGGGAGCTGTTTTTT. This codes for CASSLNVTAGGTGELFF. Using reference TRBV7-7 and TRBJ2-2 for the parts outside the CDR3, the full variable domain is GAGVSQSPRYKVTKRGQDVTLRCDPISSHATLYWYQQALGQGPEFLTYFNYEAQPDKSGLPSDRFSAERPEGSISTLTIQRTEQRDSAMYRCASSLNVTAGGTGELFFGEGSRLTVL.

The rearrangement uses TRBV4-1 and TRBJ2-5, with TRBD1 matching 7 bases. J lost 2 bases, V lost 1 base, and 4 bases had no gene match. Looked up from germline, CDR1 is MGHRA and CDR2 is YSYEKL. The CDR3 sequence is 15 residues long. The DNA of the CDR3 is TGCGCCAGCAGCCAAGTAGGGACAGTTCAAGAGACCCAGTACTTC. It encodes CASSQVGTVQETQYF.

This clonotype was seen at least ten times. The chain joins TRBV9 to TRBJ2-3; 7 nucleotides line up with TRBD2. The CDR3 spans 18 residues. Germline V gene sequence: CDR1 SGDLS, CDR2 YYNGEE. V lost 4 bases, J lost 1 base, and 15 bases stayed unmatched. CDR3 nucleotides: TGTGCCAGCAGCTCTCGGGATAGCGGGCGGACCCGCACAGATACGCAGTATTTT. Encoded protein: CASSSRDSGRTRTDTQYF.

This clonotype came up a few times. CDR3 protein: CASSKGLAGAGELFF. CDR3 in DNA: TGTGCCAGCAGTAAGGGACTAGCGGGAGCGGGGGAGCTGTTTTTT. The chain has TRBV12-3 or TRBV12-4 and TRBJ2-2, with 14 bases matching TRBD2. The V segment lost 5 bases and the J segment 8 bases; nucleotides outside the gene matches: 4. This CDR3 contains 15 residues.

This clonotype was detected ten times or more. The rearrangement joins TRBV5-1 to TRBJ2-7, with 9 positions matching TRBD2. Germline V gives CDR1 SGHRS, CDR2 YFSETQ. This CDR3 spans 13 amino acids. V was pared by 1 base and J by 6 bases, with 2 bases of the junction left unmatched. This CDR3 is CASSLWREGEQYF. CDR3 coding DNA: TGCGCCAGCAGCTTGTGGCGGGAGGGCGAGCAGTACTTC. Together with reference TRBV5-1 and TRBJ2-7, the CDR3 gives the full variable domain: KAGVTQTPRYLIKTRGQQVTLSCSPISGHRSVSWYQQTPGQGLQFLFEYFSETQRNKGNFPGRFSGRQFSNSRSEMNVSTLELGDSALYLCASSLWREGEQYFGPGTRLTVT.

The V and J genes are TRBV5-4 and TRBJ1-2; possibly TRBD1 for D (5 bases). This CDR3 is built from 15 residues. The germline V and J ends were trimmed by 4 bases and 3 bases, with 16 bases remaining between them. The germline V gene encodes CDR1 SGHNT and CDR2 YYREEE (reference sequence). The CDR3 protein is CASSPTLGGDYGYTF. The CDR3, as DNA: TGTGCCAGCAGCCCGACTCTCGGAGGGGACTATGGCTACACCTTC.

This clonotype occurred a few times. The chain has TRBV7-7 and TRBJ2-3; D tentatively fits TRBD1 or TRBD2 (5 bases each). Trimming took off 1 base at V and 2 bases at J, with 10 bases between the two ends. Germline CDR1 SSHAT, CDR2 FNYEAQ (reference sequence). This CDR3 spans 15 amino acids. The CDR3 loop reads CASSLVVGVTDTQYF. As DNA, the CDR3 is TGTGCCAGCAGCTTAGTCGTGGGGGTCACAGATACGCAGTATTTT.

This chain uses TRBV6-1 with TRBJ1-6, with 8 bases identical to TRBD1. Germline assignment: CDR1 MNHNS and CDR2 SASEGT. Trimming removed 4 bases from V and 9 bases from J; junction bases left unmatched: 5. There are 14 residues in the CDR3. CDR3 sequence reads: CASSGQGAISPLHF. CDR3 DNA: TGTGCCAGCAGTGGTCAGGGGGCGATTTCACCCCTCCACTTT.

There are a few counts of this clonotype. V gene TRBV7-3 combines with J gene TRBJ2-7; 9 bases are a match to TRBD2. V lost 1 base and J lost 2; bases outside the gene matches: 3. The CDR3 length is 15 residues. Germline values: CDR1 SGHTA, CDR2 FQGTGA. Here the CDR3 DNA reads TGTGCCAGCAGCTTAAATGCGGGAGGGCCCTACGAGCAGTACTTC. It yields the protein CASSLNAGGPYEQYF. The whole variable domain, remainder taken from reference TRBV7-3 and TRBJ2-7, is GAGVSQTPSNKVTEKGKYVELRCDPISGHTALYWYRQSLGQGPEFLIYFQGTGAADDSGLPNDRFFAVRPEGSVSTLKIQRTERGDSAVYLCASSLNAGGPYEQYFGPGTRLTVT.

The genes are TRBV5-1 and TRBJ2-5, with 9 nucleotides matching TRBD2. Germline values: CDR1 SGHRS, CDR2 YFSETQ. CDR3 length: 13 amino acids. Unmatched junction bases numbered 7, after V lost 8 bases and J lost 5 bases. CDR3 loop: CASSRTSEETQYF. DNA for the CDR3: TGCGCCAGTTCACGGACTAGCGAGGAGACCCAGTACTTC.

This clonotype was recorded many times. The V call is TRBV7-6, the J call TRBJ2-3, with TRBD1 identical over 7 bases. Germline values: CDR1 SGHVS, CDR2 FNYEAQ. The ends lost 4 bases at V and 2 bases at J; junction bases unmatched: 6. The CDR3 is made up of 15 amino acids. The chain's CDR3 is CASSSTGASTDTQYF. CDR3 bases: TGTGCCAGCAGCTCAACAGGGGCCTCCACAGATACGCAGTATTTT. The full variable domain, completed using reference TRBV7-6 and TRBJ2-3, is GAGVSQSPRYKVTKRGQDVALRCDPISGHVSLYWYRQALGQGPEFLTYFNYEAQQDKSGLPNDRFSAERPEGSISTLTIQRTEQRDSAMYRCASSSTGASTDTQYFGPGTRLTVL.

The table lists this clonotype with many counts. V is TRBV12-3 or TRBV12-4 and J is TRBJ1-1; weak D call: TRBD1 (6 bases). V lost 6 bases and J 5 bases, leaving 16 bases between the germline ends. This CDR3 contains 14 residues. The CDR3 DNA reads TGTGCCAGCAGCACGCTAGGGGGGTTAACTGAAGCTTTCTTT. It is translated as CASSTLGGLTEAFF.

The V and J genes are TRBV12-3 or TRBV12-4 and TRBJ1-5; TRBD1 matches at 10 bases. This CDR3 contains 15 residues. The V and J ends lost 6 bases and 2 bases, in that order; junction bases with no gene match: 4. CDR3 protein: CASSSGTGGNQPQHF. DNA of the CDR3: TGTGCCAGCAGCTCCGGGACAGGGGGCAATCAGCCCCAGCATTTT.

Only a few counts were recorded for this clonotype. The chain carries TRBV30 and TRBJ2-4; D is tentatively TRBD1 or TRBD2 (5 bases each). CDR1 GTSNPN and CDR2 SVGIG come from the germline V gene (reference sequence). V lost 2 bases to trimming and J lost 6 bases, with 11 bases between them. The CDR3 covers 13 residues. Here the CDR3 DNA reads TGTGCCTGGAGTTTCGGGACCCGAAACATTCAGTACTTC. It specifies CAWSFGTRNIQYF.

This clonotype was detected ten times or more. The J gene is TRBJ2-7, the V gene TRBV20-1, with TRBD2 matching over 12 bases. The junction had 11 bases not matched to a gene; V was cut back by 6 bases and J by 5 bases. Germline-derived CDR1 and CDR2 are DFQATT and SNEGSKA (reference sequence). This CDR3 region has 15 residues. The CDR3 DNA is TGCAGTGCGCGACCTAGCGGGAGGGTGTCGGACGAGCAGTACTTC. This translates into CSARPSGRVSDEQYF.

On this clonotype itself: This may be a read error, as it is one base from a much larger clone. V usage is TRBV6-5 and J usage is TRBJ2-7, with a weak D call TRBD1 (6 bases). Germline lookup yields CDR1 MNHEY and CDR2 SVGAGI. The CDR3 is made up of 15 amino acids. With 6 bases removed from V and 3 bases from J, the gap between germline ends came to 18 bases. CDR3 DNA sequence: TGTGCCAGCAGAGCGGACAGAGTGGTATACTACGAGCAGTACTTC. The encoded protein is CASRADRVVYYEQYF.

This clonotype was seen more than once but under ten times. This chain connects TRBV19 to TRBJ1-1; TRBD1 agrees at 10 bases. This CDR3 region has 17 residues. With V trimmed by 3 bases and J by 4 bases, 11 bases remained unmatched. Germline-derived CDR1 and CDR2 are LNHDA and SQIVND (reference sequence). CDR3 nucleotides: TGTGCCAGTAGTATCGGGGCCGGGACAGGGGCTCTCACTGAAGCTTTCTTT. Residues: CASSIGAGTGALTEAFF.

The chain has TRBV12-3 or TRBV12-4 and TRBJ2-4; D remains unclear. The CDR3 is 17 residues long. V was clipped by 6 bases and J by 0 bases, with 18 bases between them. The CDR3 nucleotides read TGTGCCAGCAGCCCCTCGGTCGGGCACTTAGCCAAAAACATTCAGTACTTC. It encodes CASSPSVGHLAKNIQYF.

This clonotype was observed at least ten times. This chain links TRBV7-8 with TRBJ2-1; D gene ambiguous. Trimming removed 1 base at V and 7 bases at J, with 17 bases between. This CDR3 region has 16 residues. Looked up from germline, CDR1 is SGHVS and CDR2 is FQNEAQ. DNA for the CDR3: TGTGCCAGCAGCTTAGTAGCTAGGACCGCCGGGAATGAGCAGTTCTTC. As protein: CASSLVARTAGNEQFF. The entire variable domain, with the rest obtained from reference TRBV7-8 and TRBJ2-1, is as follows: GAGVSQSPRYKVAKRGQDVALRCDPISGHVSLFWYQQALGQGPEFLTYFQNEAQLDKSGLPSDRFFAERPEGSVSTLKIQRTQQEDSAVYLCASSLVARTAGNEQFFGPGTRLTVL.

In its sample, this clonotype was seen many times. This chain connects TRBV20-1 to TRBJ1-1; D gene ambiguous. Trimming cost V 6 bases and J 8 bases, with 19 bases left between them. CDR1 is DFQATT, CDR2 SNEGSKA, per germline (reference sequence). The CDR3 has 13 amino acids. The CDR3 DNA sequence: TGCAGTGCCTCTACTGGACTCTCGGGGGAAGCTTTCTTT. Protein product: CSASTGLSGEAFF.

The chain carries TRBV9 and TRBJ1-5, with D possibly being TRBD1 (5 bases). V was shortened by 3 bases and J by 5 bases, with 9 bases between the two germline ends. This CDR3 is built from 13 residues. Germline CDR1 SGDLS, CDR2 YYNGEE. The CDR3: CASSETGDQPQHF. The CDR3 nucleotides read TGTGCCAGCAGCGAGACGGGGGATCAGCCCCAGCATTTT.

This clonotype was detected ten times or more. This chain connects TRBV6-2 or TRBV6-3 to TRBJ2-5; no clear D. The CDR3 is 12 residues long. CDR1 is MNHEY and CDR2 is SVGEGT in the germline V gene. Trimming cost V 0 bases and J 5 bases, with 4 bases left between them. This CDR3 reads CASSYSTETQYF. CDR3 bases: TGTGCCAGCAGTTACTCGACCGAGACCCAGTACTTC.

The chain couples TRBV7-3 to TRBJ2-2, with 10 bases lining up with TRBD2. Germline V lookup: CDR1 SGHTA, CDR2 FQGTGA. Trimming removed 5 bases from V and 2 bases from J; junction bases left unmatched: 23. The CDR3 has 22 amino acids. In nucleotides, the CDR3 is TGTGCCAGCAGCCCAATGGGGCTGAGGACTAGCGGAGCACCCAGCAACACCGGGGAGCTGTTTTTT. Protein product: CASSPMGLRTSGAPSNTGELFF.